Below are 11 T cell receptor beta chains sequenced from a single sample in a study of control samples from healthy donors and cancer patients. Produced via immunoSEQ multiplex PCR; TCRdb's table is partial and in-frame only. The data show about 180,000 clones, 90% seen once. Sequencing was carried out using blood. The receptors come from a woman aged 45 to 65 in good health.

CDR3 protein: CASSLSGTGSGKLFF. Written as DNA, the CDR3 is TGTGCCAGCAGCTTATCCGGGACAGGGTCGGGAAAACTGTTTTTT. The J gene is TRBJ1-4, the V gene TRBV7-8; 9 bases align to TRBD1. Germline CDR1 reads SGHVS; CDR2 reads FQNEAQ. This CDR3 contains 15 residues. J gave up 10 bases and V 2 bases, and 8 bases lay outside the gene matches.

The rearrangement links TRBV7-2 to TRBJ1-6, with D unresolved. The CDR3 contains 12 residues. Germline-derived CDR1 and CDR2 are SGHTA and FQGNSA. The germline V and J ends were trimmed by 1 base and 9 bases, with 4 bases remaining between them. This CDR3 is CASSLDSSPLHF. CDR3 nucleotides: TGTGCCAGCAGCTTAGACAGTTCACCCCTCCACTTT.

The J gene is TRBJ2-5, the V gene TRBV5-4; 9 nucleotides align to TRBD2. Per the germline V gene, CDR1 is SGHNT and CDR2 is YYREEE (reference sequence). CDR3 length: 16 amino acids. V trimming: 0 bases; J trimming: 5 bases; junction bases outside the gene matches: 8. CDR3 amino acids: CASSLAAGGPGETQYF. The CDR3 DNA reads TGTGCCAGCAGCTTGGCCGCGGGGGGGCCAGGGGAGACCCAGTACTTC.

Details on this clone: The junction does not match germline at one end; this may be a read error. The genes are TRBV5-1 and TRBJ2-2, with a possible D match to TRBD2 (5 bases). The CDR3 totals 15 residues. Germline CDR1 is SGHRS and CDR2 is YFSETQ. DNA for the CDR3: TGCGCCAGCAAACTGGGATCGCAGAACACCGGGGAGCCGTTTTTT. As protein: CASKLGSQNTGEPFF.

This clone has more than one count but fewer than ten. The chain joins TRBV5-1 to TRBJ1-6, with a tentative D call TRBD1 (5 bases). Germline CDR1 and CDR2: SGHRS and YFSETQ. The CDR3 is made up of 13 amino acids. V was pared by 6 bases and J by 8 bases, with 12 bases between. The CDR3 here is CASNEGTHSPLHF. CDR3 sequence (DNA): TGCGCCAGCAATGAAGGGACCCATTCACCCCTCCACTTT.

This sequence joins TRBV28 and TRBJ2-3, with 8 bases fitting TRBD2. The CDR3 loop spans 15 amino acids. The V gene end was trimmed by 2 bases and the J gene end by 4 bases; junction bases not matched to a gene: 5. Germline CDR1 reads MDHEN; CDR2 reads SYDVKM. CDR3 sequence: CASSLGAGVADTQYF. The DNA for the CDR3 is TGTGCCAGCAGTTTAGGAGCGGGAGTCGCAGATACGCAGTATTTT.

This CDR3 is CASTGFSRDSLSGEQYF. The CDR3 coding sequence is TGTGCCAGCACCGGATTTTCAAGGGACTCCTTGTCCGGCGAGCAGTACTTC. The rearrangement uses TRBV28 and TRBJ2-7; the D gene is possibly TRBD2 (6 bases). Between the trimmed V and J ends, which lost 7 bases and 6 bases, there was a span of 28 bases. Germline V CDR1 and CDR2: MDHEN, SYDVKM. The CDR3 is 17 amino acids.

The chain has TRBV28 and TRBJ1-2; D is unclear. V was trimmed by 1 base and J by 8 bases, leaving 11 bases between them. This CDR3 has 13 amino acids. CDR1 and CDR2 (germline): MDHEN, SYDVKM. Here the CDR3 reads CASSLSYGSGYTF. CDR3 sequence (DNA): TGTGCCAGCAGTTTATCATACGGGTCAGGCTACACCTTC.

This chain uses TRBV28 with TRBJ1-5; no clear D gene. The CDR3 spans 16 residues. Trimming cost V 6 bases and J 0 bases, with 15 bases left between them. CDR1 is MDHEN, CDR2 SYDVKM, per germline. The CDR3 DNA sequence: TGTGCCAGCAGCCGTCAAGAGGCACCTAGCAATCAGCCCCAGCATTTT. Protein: CASSRQEAPSNQPQHF.

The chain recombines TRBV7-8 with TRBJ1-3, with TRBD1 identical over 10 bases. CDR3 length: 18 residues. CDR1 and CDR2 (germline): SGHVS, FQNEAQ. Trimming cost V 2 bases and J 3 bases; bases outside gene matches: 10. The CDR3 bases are TGTGCCAGCAGCTTATGGGGGACAGGGGCCGGTGGTGGAAACACCATATATTTT. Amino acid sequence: CASSLWGTGAGGGNTIYF.

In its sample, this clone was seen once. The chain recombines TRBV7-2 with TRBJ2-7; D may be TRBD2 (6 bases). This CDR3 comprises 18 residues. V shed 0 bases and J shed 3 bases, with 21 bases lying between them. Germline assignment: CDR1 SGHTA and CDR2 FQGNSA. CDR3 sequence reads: CASSLAAAGGSGHYEQYF. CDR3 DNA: TGTGCCAGCAGCTTAGCGGCGGCTGGAGGGAGCGGGCACTACGAGCAGTACTTC.